These T cell receptor beta chains were read from a single sample in a study of blood T cell repertoires in COVID-19. Sequenced by immunoSEQ multiplex PCR; TCRdb stores in-frame clones only, minus some. The sample carries over 300,000 clones, 70% to 90% recorded once. Sequencing used PBMCs or T cells enriched from blood (not recorded which). These TCRs come from a woman aged 25 to 39 who had recovered from COVID-19. The CDR3 runs from the conserved cysteine through the conserved F or W. A D gene is named only where the DNA matches it firmly. Clone size is given for some rows only: seen once, a few or many times, or a class if the clone is expanded.

v_call: TRBV19
clone_size: -
j_call: TRBJ2-2
d_call: -
cdr3_nt: TGTGCCAGTAGTCTTGACCTGACAGGGACTACCGGGGAGCTGTTTTTT
cdr3_aa: CASSLDLTGTTGELFF

v_call: TRBV19
clone_size: -
j_call: TRBJ2-7
d_call: TRBD1
cdr3_nt: TGTGCCAGTAGTATAACAGGGGGCGCGTTTCAGTACTTC
cdr3_aa: CASSITGGAFQYF

v_call: TRBV10-1
clone_size: -
j_call: TRBJ2-5
d_call: -
cdr3_nt: TGCGCCAGCAGTCGCAGGGGCGCTGCGGAGACCCAGTACTTC
cdr3_aa: CASSRRGAAETQYF

v_call: TRBV6-5
clone_size: once
j_call: TRBJ2-7
d_call: TRBD1
cdr3_nt: TGTGCCAGTAAGCCGGGACAGGGTTCCAACGAGCAGTACTTC
cdr3_aa: CASKPGQGSNEQYF

v_call: TRBV11-2
clone_size: -
j_call: TRBJ2-3
d_call: -
cdr3_nt: TGTGCCAGCAGCTTCGGGGTCACAGATACGCAGTATTTT
cdr3_aa: CASSFGVTDTQYF

v_call: TRBV12-3/TRBV12-4
clone_size: -
j_call: TRBJ1-2
d_call: -
cdr3_nt: TGTGCCAGCAGTCCGATGGGAGCCTATGGCTACACCTTC
cdr3_aa: CASSPMGAYGYTF

v_call: TRBV19
clone_size: -
j_call: TRBJ1-3
d_call: -
cdr3_nt: TGTGCCAGTAGTATAGATCACTCTGGAAACACCATATATTTT
cdr3_aa: CASSIDHSGNTIYF

v_call: TRBV2
clone_size: -
j_call: TRBJ2-7
d_call: -
cdr3_nt: TGTGCCAGCAGTGTTGAAGTCGGCGAGCAGTACTTC
cdr3_aa: CASSVEVGEQYF

v_call: TRBV10-3
clone_size: -
j_call: TRBJ1-2
d_call: -
cdr3_nt: TGTGCCATCAGTGAGGGAACAGGGAGACCTAACTATGGCTACACCTTC
cdr3_aa: CAISEGTGRPNYGYTF

v_call: TRBV19
clone_size: -
j_call: TRBJ2-3
d_call: -
cdr3_nt: TGTGCCAGTAGTCCAGGCCCGTATAGACCTTCTAGCACAGATACGCAGTATTTT
cdr3_aa: CASSPGPYRPSSTDTQYF

v_call: TRBV30
clone_size: -
j_call: TRBJ1-4
d_call: -
cdr3_nt: TGTGCCTGGAGGGACCCAAGGGGACTCGAAAAACTGTTTTTT
cdr3_aa: CAWRDPRGLEKLFF

v_call: TRBV7-2
clone_size: -
j_call: TRBJ2-3
d_call: -
cdr3_nt: TGTGCCAGCAGCTTATCGTTCGCCCGGGGAGATACGCAGTATTTT
cdr3_aa: CASSLSFARGDTQYF

v_call: TRBV29-1
clone_size: -
j_call: TRBJ1-4
d_call: -
cdr3_nt: TGCAGCGTTGAAGGAGGCAGCACCAATGAAAAACTGTTTTTT
cdr3_aa: CSVEGGSTNEKLFF

v_call: TRBV18
clone_size: -
j_call: TRBJ1-4
d_call: -
cdr3_nt: TGTGCCAGCTCACTAAACAGTGCAACTAATGAAAAACTGTTTTTT
cdr3_aa: CASSLNSATNEKLFF

v_call: TRBV6-5
clone_size: few
j_call: TRBJ2-1
d_call: -
cdr3_nt: TGTGCCAGCAGTTACTCGGAACAGTACAATGAGCAGTTCTTC
cdr3_aa: CASSYSEQYNEQFF

v_call: TRBV6-4
clone_size: few
j_call: TRBJ2-2
d_call: -
cdr3_nt: TGTGCCAGCGGATGGACAGCTACCGGGGAGCTGTTTTTT
cdr3_aa: CASGWTATGELFF

v_call: TRBV7-9
clone_size: -
j_call: TRBJ2-2
d_call: -
cdr3_nt: TGTGCCAGCAGCCTTTCCGGGGAGCTGTTTTTT
cdr3_aa: CASSLSGELFF

v_call: TRBV11-2
clone_size: once
j_call: TRBJ1-1
d_call: TRBD1
cdr3_nt: TGTGCCAGCAGCCCAAGACCGGGACAGCCGGCTTTCTTT
cdr3_aa: CASSPRPGQPAFF

v_call: TRBV10-3
clone_size: -
j_call: TRBJ2-1
d_call: TRBD2
cdr3_nt: TGTGCCATCAAAAGGACTAGCGGCAATGAGCAGTTCTTC
cdr3_aa: CAIKRTSGNEQFF

v_call: TRBV6-1
clone_size: few
j_call: TRBJ2-6
d_call: -
cdr3_nt: TGTGCCAGCAGTGAAGCGTCCAGGGCCAACGTCCTGACTTTC
cdr3_aa: CASSEASRANVLTF

v_call: TRBV18
clone_size: few
j_call: TRBJ2-7
d_call: -
cdr3_nt: TGTGCCAGCTCACCACTGGGGGCAGGAACTTACGAGCAGTACTTC
cdr3_aa: CASSPLGAGTYEQYF

v_call: TRBV6-5
clone_size: -
j_call: TRBJ1-6
d_call: -
cdr3_nt: TGTGCCAGCAGTTACAGGGGTAGTGATTCACCCCTCCACTTT
cdr3_aa: CASSYRGSDSPLHF

v_call: TRBV19
clone_size: -
j_call: TRBJ1-5
d_call: -
cdr3_nt: TGTGCCAGTCTAGAGAGACCTAATCAGCCCCAGCATTTT
cdr3_aa: CASLERPNQPQHF

v_call: TRBV30
clone_size: once
j_call: TRBJ1-5
d_call: -
cdr3_nt: TGTGCCTGGAGTGTGCAGGGTAATCAGCCCCAGCATTTT
cdr3_aa: CAWSVQGNQPQHF

v_call: TRBV29-1
clone_size: -
j_call: TRBJ1-1
d_call: TRBD1
cdr3_nt: TGCAGCGTTCAAGACAGGGTCACTGAAGCTTTCTTT
cdr3_aa: CSVQDRVTEAFF

v_call: TRBV15
clone_size: -
j_call: TRBJ1-2
d_call: -
cdr3_nt: TGTGCCACCAGCCCGGCGGGGGCTTATGGCTACACCTTC
cdr3_aa: CATSPAGAYGYTF

v_call: TRBV7-6
clone_size: -
j_call: TRBJ2-7
d_call: -
cdr3_nt: TGTGCCAGCAGCCTGGACACAAACGGCTACGAGCAGTACTTC
cdr3_aa: CASSLDTNGYEQYF

v_call: TRBV7-2
clone_size: -
j_call: TRBJ1-5
d_call: TRBD1
cdr3_nt: TGTGCCAGCAGCCCGGACAGGGGGTCGCGTCAGCCCCAGCATTTT
cdr3_aa: CASSPDRGSRQPQHF

v_call: TRBV13
clone_size: -
j_call: TRBJ1-6
d_call: -
cdr3_nt: TGTGCCAGCAGCCTGTATAATTCACCCCTCCACTTT
cdr3_aa: CASSLYNSPLHF

v_call: TRBV7-8
clone_size: -
j_call: TRBJ1-3
d_call: -
cdr3_nt: TGTGCCAGCAGCGTAGCATCGGGGATCATACTGGGAAACACCATATATTTT
cdr3_aa: CASSVASGIILGNTIYF

v_call: TRBV4-3
clone_size: -
j_call: TRBJ2-2
d_call: TRBD2
cdr3_nt: TGCGCCAGCAGCATGCAGCGGGGGGTCCTCACCGGGGAGCTGTTTTTT
cdr3_aa: CASSMQRGVLTGELFF

v_call: TRBV9
clone_size: once
j_call: TRBJ2-5
d_call: -
cdr3_nt: TGTGCCAGCAGCGCCAGGCCTGACAGCCAAGAGACCCAGTACTTC
cdr3_aa: CASSARPDSQETQYF

v_call: TRBV2
clone_size: once
j_call: TRBJ2-1
d_call: -
cdr3_nt: TGTGCCAGCAGTCGGGTCCCGGGTTCCAATGAGCAGTTCTTC
cdr3_aa: CASSRVPGSNEQFF

v_call: TRBV27
clone_size: -
j_call: TRBJ2-1
d_call: TRBD1
cdr3_nt: TGTGCCAGCAATACAGGGGCAGTAGGTGAGCAGTTCTTC
cdr3_aa: CASNTGAVGEQFF

v_call: TRBV5-4
clone_size: -
j_call: TRBJ2-7
d_call: -
cdr3_nt: TGTGCCAGCAGCCCACAGGGGAGGGAGCAGTACTTC
cdr3_aa: CASSPQGREQYF

v_call: TRBV5-1
clone_size: -
j_call: TRBJ2-1
d_call: TRBD2
cdr3_nt: TGCGCCAGCAGCTTTGGGCTAGCGGCGGACAATGAGCAGTTCTTC
cdr3_aa: CASSFGLAADNEQFF

v_call: TRBV5-1
clone_size: -
j_call: TRBJ2-7
d_call: TRBD1
cdr3_nt: TGCGCCAGCAGCTTGGGACAGGGCTTTGGGCAGTACTTC
cdr3_aa: CASSLGQGFGQYF

v_call: TRBV30
clone_size: -
j_call: TRBJ1-4
d_call: -
cdr3_nt: TGTGCCTGGGGCCGTACTGGGGGGACTAATGAAAAACTGTTTTTT
cdr3_aa: CAWGRTGGTNEKLFF

v_call: TRBV5-6
clone_size: -
j_call: TRBJ1-1
d_call: -
cdr3_nt: TGTGCCAGCAGCTTGAACTGGTTGAACACTGAAGCTTTCTTT
cdr3_aa: CASSLNWLNTEAFF

v_call: TRBV9
clone_size: few
j_call: TRBJ2-7
d_call: -
cdr3_nt: TGTGCCAGCAGCCCCAGCCCGGGGGCCTACGAGCAGTACTTC
cdr3_aa: CASSPSPGAYEQYF

v_call: TRBV5-8
clone_size: -
j_call: TRBJ1-2
d_call: TRBD1
cdr3_nt: TGTGCCAGCAGCCCCCAGGGACAGGACAACTATGGCTACACCTTC
cdr3_aa: CASSPQGQDNYGYTF

v_call: TRBV7-9
clone_size: -
j_call: TRBJ1-5
d_call: -
cdr3_nt: TGTGCCAGCAGCTTAGGGAGGACCCAGCCCCAGCATTTT
cdr3_aa: CASSLGRTQPQHF

v_call: TRBV5-4
clone_size: few
j_call: TRBJ1-6
d_call: -
cdr3_nt: TGTGCCAGCAGCCACCTGGGGGGGAATGTGGGAATTTCACCCCTCCACTTT
cdr3_aa: CASSHLGGNVGISPLHF

v_call: TRBV4-1
clone_size: -
j_call: TRBJ1-2
d_call: TRBD1
cdr3_nt: TGCGCCAGCAGCCCTATTTCGCAGGGGGATCTTGGCTACACCTTC
cdr3_aa: CASSPISQGDLGYTF

v_call: TRBV7-8
clone_size: -
j_call: TRBJ2-7
d_call: TRBD1
cdr3_nt: TGTGCCAGCAGCTTAGGTTTGTGGGACAGGACCTACGAGCAGTACTTC
cdr3_aa: CASSLGLWDRTYEQYF

v_call: TRBV11-1
clone_size: -
j_call: TRBJ1-4
d_call: -
cdr3_nt: TGTGCCAGCGGATCAAGGAGGGGTGAAAAACTGTTTTTT
cdr3_aa: CASGSRRGEKLFF

v_call: TRBV30
clone_size: once
j_call: TRBJ2-7
d_call: -
cdr3_nt: TGTGCCTGGAACACAGGGTTCTACGAGCAGTACTTC
cdr3_aa: CAWNTGFYEQYF

v_call: TRBV5-1
clone_size: -
j_call: TRBJ2-3
d_call: TRBD2
cdr3_nt: TGCGCCAGCAGCTCTAACCAGGGCAGCGGGATCGTGTATTTT
cdr3_aa: CASSSNQGSGIVYF

v_call: TRBV7-2
clone_size: -
j_call: TRBJ1-5
d_call: -
cdr3_nt: TGTGCCAGCAGCTTAGATTTCAGGGGAGAGCGGCCCCAGCATTTT
cdr3_aa: CASSLDFRGERPQHF

v_call: TRBV6-1
clone_size: -
j_call: TRBJ1-3
d_call: -
cdr3_nt: TGTGCCAGCAGTGACATTACAGGGCACCGGGTGAACACCATATATTTT
cdr3_aa: CASSDITGHRVNTIYF

v_call: TRBV6-5
clone_size: -
j_call: TRBJ2-7
d_call: -
cdr3_nt: TGTGCCAGCAGTTACTCGGGGCCTAGGGCCAACTACGAGCAGTACTTC
cdr3_aa: CASSYSGPRANYEQYF

v_call: TRBV30
clone_size: few
j_call: TRBJ1-5
d_call: -
cdr3_nt: TGTGCCTGGAGTACATACAGGCCGCGGGAGGCCTCTATTCATAGCAATCAGCCCCAGCATTTT
cdr3_aa: CAWSTYRPREASIHSNQPQHF

v_call: TRBV2
clone_size: once
j_call: TRBJ1-1
d_call: -
cdr3_nt: TGTGCCAGCAGTCTTGACAAGTTAACTGAAGCTTTCTTT
cdr3_aa: CASSLDKLTEAFF

v_call: TRBV9
clone_size: -
j_call: TRBJ1-5
d_call: TRBD1
cdr3_nt: TGTGCCAGCAGCGGACAGGGGGCCTATCAGCCCCAGCATTTT
cdr3_aa: CASSGQGAYQPQHF